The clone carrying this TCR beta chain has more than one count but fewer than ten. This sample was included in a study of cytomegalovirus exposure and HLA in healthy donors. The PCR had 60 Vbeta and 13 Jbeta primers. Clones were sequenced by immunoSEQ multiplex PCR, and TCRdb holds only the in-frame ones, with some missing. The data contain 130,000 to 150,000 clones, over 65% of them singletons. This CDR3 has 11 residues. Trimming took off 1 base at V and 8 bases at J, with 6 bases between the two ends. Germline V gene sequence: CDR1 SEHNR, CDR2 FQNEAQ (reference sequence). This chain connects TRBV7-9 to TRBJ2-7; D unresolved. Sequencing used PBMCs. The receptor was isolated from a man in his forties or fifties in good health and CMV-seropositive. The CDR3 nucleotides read TGTGCCAGCAGCTTAGAGAGGAAGCAGTACTTC. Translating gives CASSLERKQYF.